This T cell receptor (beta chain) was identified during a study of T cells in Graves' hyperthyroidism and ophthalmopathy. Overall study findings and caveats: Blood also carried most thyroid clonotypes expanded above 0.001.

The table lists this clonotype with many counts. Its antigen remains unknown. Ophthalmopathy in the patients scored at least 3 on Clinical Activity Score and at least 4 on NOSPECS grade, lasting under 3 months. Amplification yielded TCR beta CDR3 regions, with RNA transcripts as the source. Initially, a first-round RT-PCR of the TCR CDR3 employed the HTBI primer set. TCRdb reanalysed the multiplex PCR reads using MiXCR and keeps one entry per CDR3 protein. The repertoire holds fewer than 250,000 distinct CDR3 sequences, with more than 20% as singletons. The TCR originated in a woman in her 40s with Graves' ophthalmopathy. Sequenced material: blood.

The CDR3 DNA is TGTGCCAGCAGCTTAACGGGGACGGGAGGGAGGCTCGGAGTCTCTGGGGCCAACGTCCTGACTTTC. Translation gives CASSLTGTGGRLGVSGANVLTF. The J gene is TRBJ2-6, the V gene TRBV7-3; TRBD2 aligns across 8 bases. The CDR3 extends over 22 amino acids. V lost 0 bases to trimming and J lost 0 bases; unmatched junction nucleotides: 16. Germline values: CDR1 SGHTA, CDR2 FQGTGA.